This T cell receptor beta chain was sequenced in a study of blood T cell repertoires in COVID-19 (dated by TCRdb to 2018 to 2020). As for the study more broadly: Collaborator samples came from the United States, Italy and Spain and covered acute and convalescent phases of COVID-19. Sample metadata almost always included a de-identified subject ID, COVID-19 status, age in years and sex. Subjects who had been exposed to COVID-19, were actively infected with it, or had recovered from it provided the deeply sampled blood TCRbeta repertoires that made up the dataset. The repertoires were made available in a free public database intended to serve as a resource for research on the immune response to SARS-CoV-2. Samples came from the ongoing ImmuneRACE study (first 160 participants) plus 1,254 subjects from 6 global collaborators. Where available, HLA class I and class II types were taken from metadata supplied by the sample provider and were not determined by assay-based typing. The prospective study material was composed of cDNA or gDNA derived from T cells, B-cell-depleted T cells, or PBMCs. General conclusions and limits of the study: The quantity of clinical and demographic metadata differed by source and by participant and was supplied without curation.

TCRbeta CDR3 regions were amplified from genomic DNA using the immunoSEQ Assay, a bias-controlled multiplex PCR. In the original analysis: Within the assay, amplification of reference gene primers was used to estimate how many nucleated cells each sample contained. Sequence reads were collapsed and filtered to measure the absolute abundance of every unique TCRbeta CDR3 rearrangement. For each sample, productive Simpson clonality was calculated as the square root of Simpson's diversity index across productive rearrangements. TCRdb's version of the immuneACCESS table is confined to in-frame rearrangements and falls short of the full clone set. An unresolved V gene accounts for under half of the shortfall where checked; the remainder is of unknown origin. That table is the source of V, J and clone size, and D and trimming were worked out from the DNA. The sample table records 350,000 to 450,000 clones; 87% of these occur just once. About 2% of the sample lies in the top ten.

About this clone itself: It has no known antigen specificity. The sample holds no much larger clone one base away, and base qualities are not on file.

The CDR3, cysteine through phenylalanine, is 16 amino acids long. Of all the DNA, just the CDR3 is kept, 48 bases in frame from base 1. Deletion took 5 bases off V and 2 bases off J, with a span of 18 bases between the germline ends. For CDR1 and CDR2, the germline V gene lists SGHVS and FNYEAQ. One collaborating source in Seattle enrolled patients while the patients were actively infected and followed the patients over time throughout the course of disease. Each collaborating institution followed its own protocols to collect whole blood in K2EDTA tubes. For TCRbeta analysis, collaborators shipped samples in one of three forms: frozen whole blood, isolated PBMCs, or DNA extracted from either of those sample types.

Input material: peripheral blood. The rearranged chain carries TRBV7-6 and TRBJ1-1; a tentative D match to TRBD1 spans 5 bases. The receptor's source is a woman aged 60-75 years with COVID-19, enrolled during active disease. The DNA sequence is TGTGCCAGCAGCCCCCAGGGCAACAGGATAAACACTGAAGCTTTCTTT. It encodes CASSPQGNRINTEAFF.